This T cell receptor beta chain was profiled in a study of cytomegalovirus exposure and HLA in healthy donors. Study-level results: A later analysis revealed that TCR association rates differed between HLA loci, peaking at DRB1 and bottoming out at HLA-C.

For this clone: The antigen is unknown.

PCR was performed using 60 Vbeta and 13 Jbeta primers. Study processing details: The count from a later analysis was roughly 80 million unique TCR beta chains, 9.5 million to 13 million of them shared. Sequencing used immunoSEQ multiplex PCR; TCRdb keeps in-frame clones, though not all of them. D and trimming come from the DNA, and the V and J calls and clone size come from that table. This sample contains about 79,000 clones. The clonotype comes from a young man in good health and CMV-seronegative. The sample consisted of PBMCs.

CDR3 protein: CASTLQAISGNTIYF. The CDR3 coding sequence is TGTGCCAGCACCTTACAGGCGATCTCTGGAAACACCATATATTTT. This sequence joins TRBV6-5 and TRBJ1-3; D perhaps matches TRBD1 (5 bases). This CDR3 is built from 15 residues. Germline values: CDR1 MNHEY, CDR2 SVGAGI. V was clipped by 7 bases and J by 0 bases, with 13 bases between them.